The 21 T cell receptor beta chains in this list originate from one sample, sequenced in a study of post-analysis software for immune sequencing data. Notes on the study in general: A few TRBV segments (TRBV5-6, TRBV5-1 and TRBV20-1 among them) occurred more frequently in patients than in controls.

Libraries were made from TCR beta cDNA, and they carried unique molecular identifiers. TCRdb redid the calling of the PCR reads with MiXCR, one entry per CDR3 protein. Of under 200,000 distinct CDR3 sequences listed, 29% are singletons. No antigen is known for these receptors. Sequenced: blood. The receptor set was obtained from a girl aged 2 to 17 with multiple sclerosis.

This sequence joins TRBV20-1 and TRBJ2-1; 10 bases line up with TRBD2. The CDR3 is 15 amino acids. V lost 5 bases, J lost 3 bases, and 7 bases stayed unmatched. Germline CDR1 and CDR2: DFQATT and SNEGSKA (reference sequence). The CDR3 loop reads CSAPLAGDDYNEQFF. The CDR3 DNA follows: TGCAGTGCTCCTCTAGCGGGAGATGACTACAATGAGCAGTTCTTC.

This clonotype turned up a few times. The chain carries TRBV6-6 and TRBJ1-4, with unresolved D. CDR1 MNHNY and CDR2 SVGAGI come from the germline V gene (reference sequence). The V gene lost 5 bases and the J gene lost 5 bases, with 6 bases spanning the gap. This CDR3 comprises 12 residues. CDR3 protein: CASSRPNEKLFF. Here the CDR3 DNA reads TGTGCCAGCAGTAGGCCAAATGAAAAACTGTTTTTT.

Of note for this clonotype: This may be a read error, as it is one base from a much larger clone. The CDR3 here is CASSSTAGSIGGKQYF. In DNA, the CDR3 is TGTGCCAGCAGCTCCACAGCAGGTTCGATTGGTGGGAAGCAGTACTTC. The rearrangement uses TRBV7-8 and TRBJ2-7; D is ambiguous. Germline assignment: CDR1 SGHVS and CDR2 FQNEAQ. The CDR3 runs 16 residues. V lost 4 bases to trimming and J lost 8 bases, with 24 bases between them.

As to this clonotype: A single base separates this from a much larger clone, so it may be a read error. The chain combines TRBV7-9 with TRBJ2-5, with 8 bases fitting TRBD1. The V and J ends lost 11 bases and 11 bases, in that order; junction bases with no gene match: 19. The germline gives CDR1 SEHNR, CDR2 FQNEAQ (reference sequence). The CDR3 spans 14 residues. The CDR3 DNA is TGTGCCTCAGCGGTTGGGACAGGTGGGAATGAGCAGTACTTC. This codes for CASAVGTGGNEQYF.

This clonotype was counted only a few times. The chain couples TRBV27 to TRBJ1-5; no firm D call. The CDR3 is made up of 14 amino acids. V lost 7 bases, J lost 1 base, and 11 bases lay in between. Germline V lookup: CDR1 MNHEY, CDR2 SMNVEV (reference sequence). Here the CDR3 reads CASMGGSSNQPQHF. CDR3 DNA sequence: TGTGCCAGCATGGGAGGTTCAAGCAATCAGCCCCAGCATTTT.

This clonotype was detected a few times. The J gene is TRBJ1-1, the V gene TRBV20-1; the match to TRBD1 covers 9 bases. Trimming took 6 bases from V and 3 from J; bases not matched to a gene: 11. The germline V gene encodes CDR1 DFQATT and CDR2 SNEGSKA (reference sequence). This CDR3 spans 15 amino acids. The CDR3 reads CSARQGGDRDTEAFF. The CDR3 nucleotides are TGCAGTGCGCGACAGGGGGGAGATCGGGACACTGAAGCTTTCTTT.

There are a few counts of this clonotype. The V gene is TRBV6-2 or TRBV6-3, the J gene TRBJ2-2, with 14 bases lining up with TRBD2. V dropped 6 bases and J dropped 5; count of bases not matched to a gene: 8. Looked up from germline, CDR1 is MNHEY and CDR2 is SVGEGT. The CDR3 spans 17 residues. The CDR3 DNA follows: TGTGCCAGCAGCCGGACTAGCGGGAGGTTCCGGACCGGGGAGCTGTTTTTT. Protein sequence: CASSRTSGRFRTGELFF.

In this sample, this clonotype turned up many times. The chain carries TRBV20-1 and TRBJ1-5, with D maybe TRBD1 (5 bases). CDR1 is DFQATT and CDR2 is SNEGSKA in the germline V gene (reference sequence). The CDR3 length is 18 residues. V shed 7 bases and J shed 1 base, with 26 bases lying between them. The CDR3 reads CSVSPTRRDRRSNQPQHF. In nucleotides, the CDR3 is TGCAGTGTTAGTCCCACTCGCCGGGACCGTAGAAGCAATCAGCCCCAGCATTTT.

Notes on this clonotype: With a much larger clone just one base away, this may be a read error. CDR3 DNA sequence: TGCAGCGTTTTTGGAGTACGGGAGGGGCGGAATGAGCAGTACTTC. Protein product: CSVFGVREGRNEQYF. V and J are TRBV29-1 and TRBJ2-7; 8 nucleotides align to TRBD2. The CDR3 runs 15 residues. Germline V gene data show CDR1 as SQVTM and CDR2 as ANQGSEA. V shed 5 bases and J 7 bases; nucleotides not matched to a gene: 16.

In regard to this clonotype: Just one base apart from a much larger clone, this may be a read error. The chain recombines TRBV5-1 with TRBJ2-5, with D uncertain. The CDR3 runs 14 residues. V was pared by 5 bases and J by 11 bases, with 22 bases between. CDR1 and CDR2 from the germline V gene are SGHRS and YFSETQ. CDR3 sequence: CASSALGEINEQYF. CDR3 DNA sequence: TGCGCCAGCAGTGCCCTCGGAGAGATCAATGAGCAGTACTTC.

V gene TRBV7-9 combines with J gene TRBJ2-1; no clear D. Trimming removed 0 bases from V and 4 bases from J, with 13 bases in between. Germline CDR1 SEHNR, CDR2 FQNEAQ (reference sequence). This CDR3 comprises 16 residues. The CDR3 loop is CASSLASPRRYNEQFF. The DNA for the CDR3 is TGTGCCAGCAGCTTAGCGAGTCCTCGCAGGTACAATGAGCAGTTCTTC.

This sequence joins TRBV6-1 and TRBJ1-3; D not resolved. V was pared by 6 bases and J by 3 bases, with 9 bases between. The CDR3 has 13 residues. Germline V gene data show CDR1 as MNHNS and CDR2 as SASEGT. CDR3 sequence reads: CASSLRDGNTIYF. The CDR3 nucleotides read TGTGCCAGCAGCCTCCGAGATGGAAACACCATATATTTT.

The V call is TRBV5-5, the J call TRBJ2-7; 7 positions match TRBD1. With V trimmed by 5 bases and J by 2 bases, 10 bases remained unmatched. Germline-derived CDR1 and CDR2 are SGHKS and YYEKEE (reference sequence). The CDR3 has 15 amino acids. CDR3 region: CASSQTGKTPYEQYF. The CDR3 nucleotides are TGTGCCAGCAGTCAGACAGGGAAAACTCCCTACGAGCAGTACTTC.

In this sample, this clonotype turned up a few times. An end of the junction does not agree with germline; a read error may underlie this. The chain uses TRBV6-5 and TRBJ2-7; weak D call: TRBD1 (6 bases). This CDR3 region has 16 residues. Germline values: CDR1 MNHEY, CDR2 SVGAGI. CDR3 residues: CASSRPPTGGSYEQYF. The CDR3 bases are TGTGCCAGCAGCCGCCCACCCACTGGGGGCTCCTACGAGCAGTACTTT.

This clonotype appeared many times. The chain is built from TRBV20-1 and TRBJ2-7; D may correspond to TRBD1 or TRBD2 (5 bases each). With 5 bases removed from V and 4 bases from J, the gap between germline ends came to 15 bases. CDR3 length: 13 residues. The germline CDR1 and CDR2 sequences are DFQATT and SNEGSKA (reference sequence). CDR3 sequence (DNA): TGCAGTGCTCGCCGGGACCCCCTTTACGAGCAGTACTTC. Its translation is CSARRDPLYEQYF.

CDR3 bases: TGTGCCAGCAGCAAAGGTGGCGGGAGGGCCGGAGATACGCAGTATTTT. Protein sequence: CASSKGGGRAGDTQYF. The chain employs TRBV11-2 and TRBJ2-3, with TRBD2 identical over 9 bases. The CDR3 loop spans 16 amino acids. Germline V gene lookup returns CDR1 SGHAT and CDR2 FQNNGV. The ends lost 5 bases at V and 5 bases at J; junction bases unmatched: 11.

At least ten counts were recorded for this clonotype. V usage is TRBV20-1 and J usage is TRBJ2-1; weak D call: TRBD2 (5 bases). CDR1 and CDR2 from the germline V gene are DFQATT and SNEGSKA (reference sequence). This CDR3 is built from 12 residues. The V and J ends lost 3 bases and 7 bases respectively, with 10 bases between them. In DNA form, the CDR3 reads TGCAGTGCTAGGGACTTAGCTAATGAGCAGTTCTTC. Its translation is CSARDLANEQFF.

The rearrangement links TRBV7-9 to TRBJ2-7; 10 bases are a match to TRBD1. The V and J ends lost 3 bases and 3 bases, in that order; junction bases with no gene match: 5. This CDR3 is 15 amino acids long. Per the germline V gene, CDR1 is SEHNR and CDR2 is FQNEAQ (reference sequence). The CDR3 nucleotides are TGTGCCAGCAGCTTCACCGGGACAGGGGACTACGAGCAGTACTTC. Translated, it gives CASSFTGTGDYEQYF. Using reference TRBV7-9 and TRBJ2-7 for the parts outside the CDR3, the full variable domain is DTGVSQNPRHKITKRGQNVTFRCDPISEHNRLYWYRQTLGQGPEFLTYFQNEAQLEKSRLLSDRFSAERPKGSFSTLEIQRTEQGDSAMYLCASSFTGTGDYEQYFGPGTRLTVT.

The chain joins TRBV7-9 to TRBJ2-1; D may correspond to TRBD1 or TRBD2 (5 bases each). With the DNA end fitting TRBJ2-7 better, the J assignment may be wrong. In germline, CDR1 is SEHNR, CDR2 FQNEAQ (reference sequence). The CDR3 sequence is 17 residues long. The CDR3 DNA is TGTGCCAGCAGCTTAGCGGGGGATCCGAGTTCCTACAATGAGCAGTACTTC. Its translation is CASSLAGDPSSYNEQYF.

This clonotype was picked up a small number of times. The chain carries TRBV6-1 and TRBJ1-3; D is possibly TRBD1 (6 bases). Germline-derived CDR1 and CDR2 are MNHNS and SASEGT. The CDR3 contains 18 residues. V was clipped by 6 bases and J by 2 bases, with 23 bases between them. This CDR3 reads CASRRRPPGQGAGNTIYF. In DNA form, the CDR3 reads TGTGCCAGCAGGCGCCGCCCACCGGGACAAGGGGCTGGAAACACCATATATTTT.

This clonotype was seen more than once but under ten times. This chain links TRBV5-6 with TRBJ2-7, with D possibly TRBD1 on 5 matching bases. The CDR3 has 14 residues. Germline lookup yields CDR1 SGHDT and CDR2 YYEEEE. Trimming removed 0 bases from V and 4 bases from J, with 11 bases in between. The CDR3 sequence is CASSLDRSHYEQYF. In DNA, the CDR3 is TGTGCCAGCAGCTTGGACAGGAGCCATTACGAGCAGTACTTC.